This entry lists 8 T cell receptor beta chains sequenced from one sample in a study of blood T cell repertoires in COVID-19. The method was immunoSEQ multiplex PCR; TCRdb's version includes in-frame clones alone and lacks a portion of them. This sample has 95,000 to 150,000 clones, with about three quarters found just once. What was sequenced was peripheral blood. Receptors were obtained from a human donor with acute or convalescent COVID-19. The donor label of this sample is uncertain.

This rearrangement joins TRBV7-9 to TRBJ1-2; the D gene is possibly TRBD1 (6 bases). The ends were cut back, 5 bases at V and 5 bases at J, with 18 bases in the middle. Germline V gene data show CDR1 as SEHNR and CDR2 as FQNEAQ (reference sequence). The CDR3 runs to 15 residues. CDR3 protein: CASSRDIQRGYGYTF. For the CDR3, the DNA is TGTGCCAGCAGCCGGGACATACAAAGGGGTTATGGCTACACCTTC.

V gene TRBV7-8 combines with J gene TRBJ2-3; possibly TRBD1 for D (5 bases). Trimming took 2 bases from V and 1 from J, leaving 13 bases between them. Germline V gene lookup returns CDR1 SGHVS and CDR2 FQNEAQ. The CDR3 covers 16 residues. Here the CDR3 reads CASSLSVLGGTDTQYF. Written as DNA, the CDR3 is TGTGCCAGCAGCTTATCGGTCTTAGGGGGCACAGATACGCAGTATTTT.

This rearrangement joins TRBV2 to TRBJ2-6, with TRBD1 identical over 7 bases. The germline V gene has CDR1 SNHLY and CDR2 FYNNEI. CDR3 length: 15 amino acids. V was clipped by 6 bases and J by 4 bases; unmatched bases: 6. The CDR3 sequence: CASRQDRAGANVLTF. For the CDR3, the DNA is TGTGCCAGCAGGCAAGACAGGGCCGGGGCCAACGTCCTGACTTTC.

This chain links TRBV5-1 with TRBJ1-5; no clear D. Germline V gene sequence: CDR1 SGHRS, CDR2 YFSETQ. The CDR3 sequence is 13 residues long. V lost 0 bases to trimming and J lost 4 bases, with 5 bases between them. CDR3 amino acids: CASSLAPNQPQHF. CDR3 coding DNA: TGCGCCAGCAGCTTGGCTCCGAATCAGCCCCAGCATTTT.

This rearrangement joins TRBV10-3 to TRBJ1-5, with a weak D call TRBD1 (6 bases). The DNA end lines up better with TRBJ2-3; the J call may be wrong. CDR3 length: 14 residues. Germline lookup yields CDR1 ENHRY and CDR2 SYGVKD. The chain's CDR3 is CAISEAGVNQPQYF. The CDR3 nucleotides are TGTGCCATCAGTGAGGCAGGGGTCAATCAGCCCCAGTATTTT.

The chain has TRBV5-1 and TRBJ1-2, with 7 bases aligning to TRBD1. Trimming at V came to 2 bases and at J to 4 bases, leaving 5 bases not matched to a gene. The CDR3 has 14 amino acids. Germline CDR1 and CDR2: SGHRS and YFSETQ. In DNA, the CDR3 is TGCGCCAGCAGCTTAAGGGACAGCGGCTATGGCTACACCTTC. Its translation: CASSLRDSGYGYTF.

The chain joins TRBV19 to TRBJ2-1; 12 positions agree with TRBD2. Losses at the gene ends were 5 bases for V and 5 bases for J; bases not matched to a gene: 7. The CDR3 runs 16 residues. Germline V CDR1 and CDR2: LNHDA, SQIVND (reference sequence). Here the CDR3 DNA reads TGTGCCAGTAGTCAATTACTAGCGGGGGGCCACAATGAGCAGTTCTTC. The encoded protein is CASSQLLAGGHNEQFF.

This chain links TRBV5-6 with TRBJ1-2; 7 positions match TRBD1. Germline CDR1 is SGHDT and CDR2 is YYEEEE. This CDR3 spans 14 amino acids. With V trimmed by 3 bases and J by 4 bases, 6 bases remained unmatched. CDR3 bases: TGTGCCAGCAGCTGGGACAGACTGGGCTATGGCTACACCTTC. Its protein is CASSWDRLGYGYTF.